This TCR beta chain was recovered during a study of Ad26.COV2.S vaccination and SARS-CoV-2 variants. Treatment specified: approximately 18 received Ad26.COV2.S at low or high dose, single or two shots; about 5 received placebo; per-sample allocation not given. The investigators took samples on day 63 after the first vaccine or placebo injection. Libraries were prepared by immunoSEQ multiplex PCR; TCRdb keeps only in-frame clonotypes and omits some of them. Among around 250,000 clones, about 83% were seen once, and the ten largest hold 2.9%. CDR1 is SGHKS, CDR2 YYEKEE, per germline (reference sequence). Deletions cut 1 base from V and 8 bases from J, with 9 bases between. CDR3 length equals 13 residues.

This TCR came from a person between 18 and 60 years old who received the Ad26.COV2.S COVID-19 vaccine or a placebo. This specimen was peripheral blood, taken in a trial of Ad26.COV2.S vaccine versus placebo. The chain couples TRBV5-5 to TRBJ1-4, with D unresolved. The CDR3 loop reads CASSLYPGEKLFF. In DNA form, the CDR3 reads TGTGCCAGCAGCTTGTATCCTGGGGAAAAACTGTTTTTT.